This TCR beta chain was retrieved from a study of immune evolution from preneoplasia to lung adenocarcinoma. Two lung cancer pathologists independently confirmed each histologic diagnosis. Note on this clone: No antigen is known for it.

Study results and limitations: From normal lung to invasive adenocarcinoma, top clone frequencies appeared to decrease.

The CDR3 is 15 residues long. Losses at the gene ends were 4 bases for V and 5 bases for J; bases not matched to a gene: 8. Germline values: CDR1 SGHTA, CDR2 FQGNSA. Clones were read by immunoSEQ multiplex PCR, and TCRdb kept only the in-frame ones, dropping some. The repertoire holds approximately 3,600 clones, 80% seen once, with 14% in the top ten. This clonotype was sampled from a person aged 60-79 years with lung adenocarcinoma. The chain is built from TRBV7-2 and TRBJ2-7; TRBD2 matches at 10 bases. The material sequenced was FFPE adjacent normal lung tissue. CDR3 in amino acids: CASSYKTSGPHEQYF. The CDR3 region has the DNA TGTGCCAGCAGCTACAAGACTAGCGGGCCCCACGAGCAGTACTTC.